This T cell receptor beta chain is from a study of blood T cell repertoires in COVID-19. Overall study context: Acute and convalescent COVID-19 specimens originated in the United States, Italy and Spain.

In the source study's methods: Estimation of nucleated cell counts relied on the amplification of reference gene primers. Profiling relied on immunoSEQ multiplex PCR, and the TCRdb table lists in-frame clones only, not all of them. V, J and clone size are taken as reported in that table, and D and trimming were inferred from the DNA itself. The sample records about 60,000 clones, approximately 86% being singletons. With 3 bases removed from V and 6 bases from J, the gap between germline ends came to 17 bases. CDR1 is LGHDT and CDR2 is YNNKEL in the germline V gene (reference sequence). This CDR3 spans 15 amino acids.

The source is a human donor with acute or convalescent COVID-19. The donor label of this sample is uncertain. Input material: peripheral blood. V usage is TRBV3-1 (or the pseudogene TRBV3-2) and J usage is TRBJ1-1; weak D call: TRBD1 (6 bases). CDR3 region: CASSQGRLGGSEAFF. The CDR3 DNA is TGTGCCAGCAGCCAGGGACGCCTAGGGGGATCTGAAGCTTTCTTT.